The next 31 T cell receptor beta chains were all read from a single sample in a study of vaccination and CD4 T cells after COVID-19. This sample's treatment: approximately nine-day PBMC culture with coronavirus spike peptide pools or control peptides (ViraFEST assay). These receptors have no known antigen. Cultured CD4+ T cell DNA was sequenced using the Oncomine TCR Beta short-read assay. MiXCR, applied by TCRdb to the PCR reads, yields one record per CDR3 protein. The table lists 9,500 to 15,000 distinct CDR3 sequences, roughly 68% of them singletons. Source: CD4+ T cells from blood, cultured in vitro, taken before SARS-CoV-2 vaccination. The receptors stem from a human donor who had recovered from COVID-19.

This clonotype was seen more than once but under ten times. The genes are TRBV12-3 or TRBV12-4 and TRBJ2-5, with D uncertain. V was trimmed by 6 bases and J by 9 bases, leaving 8 bases between them. The CDR3 has 10 residues. The CDR3 reads CASRSASQYF. CDR3 nucleotide sequence: TGTGCCAGCAGATCCGCGTCCCAGTACTTC.

This chain connects TRBV12-3 or TRBV12-4 to TRBJ2-7; tentatively, D is TRBD2 (6 bases). V dropped 3 bases and J dropped 6 bases, with 15 bases sitting between them. The CDR3 is 14 residues long. CDR3 bases: TGTGCCAGCAGTTTCGGGACTCTTGGGGGCGAGCAGTACTTC. Its translation is CASSFGTLGGEQYF.

The rearrangement links TRBV19 to TRBJ2-2; 7 nucleotides agree with TRBD2. This CDR3 has 14 amino acids. V lost 9 bases to trimming and J lost 5 bases; unmatched junction nucleotides: 9. Germline V CDR1 and CDR2: LNHDA, SQIVND (reference sequence). CDR3 in DNA: TGTGCCAGCGGACTAGAAGGTTCTACCGGGGAGCTGTTTTTT. As protein: CASGLEGSTGELFF.

In this sample, this clonotype turned up a few times. V is TRBV20-1 and J is TRBJ2-5; unclear D gene. Germline V lookup: CDR1 DFQATT, CDR2 SNEGSKA (reference sequence). This CDR3 is built from 12 residues. Trimming pared 6 bases from V and 11 bases from J, leaving 19 bases between. The CDR3 is CSATPPTLSQYF. Here the CDR3 DNA reads TGCAGTGCCACCCCCCCTACTTTGTCACAGTACTTC.

This sequence joins TRBV7-9 and TRBJ2-2; TRBD1 matches at 8 bases. CDR1 and CDR2 from the germline V gene are SEHNR and FQNEAQ (reference sequence). Trimming cost V 5 bases and J 7 bases; bases outside gene matches: 12. This CDR3 has 16 residues. The CDR3 nucleotides are TGTGCCAGCAGCCGAAGGACAGGGATAATGGGCGGGGAGCTGTTTTTT. Encoded protein: CASSRRTGIMGGELFF.

V usage is TRBV5-1 and J usage is TRBJ2-1; no clear D gene. Looked up from germline, CDR1 is SGHRS and CDR2 is YFSETQ. V gave up 3 bases and J gave up 2 bases, with 15 bases separating them. The CDR3 covers 16 residues. This chain's CDR3 is CASSSIQPGTYNEQFF. The CDR3 region has the DNA TGCGCCAGCAGCTCTATACAGCCCGGTACCTACAATGAGCAGTTCTTC.

The chain is built from TRBV7-9 and TRBJ2-7; 8 nucleotides line up with TRBD2. Germline V gives CDR1 SEHNR, CDR2 FQNEAQ (reference sequence). The CDR3 covers 16 residues. The junction had 9 bases not matched to a gene; V was cut back by 0 bases and J by 5 bases. The CDR3 sequence: CASSLAWRGAKNEQYF. The DNA for the CDR3 is TGTGCCAGCAGCTTAGCTTGGCGGGGGGCGAAGAACGAGCAGTACTTC.

This chain links TRBV7-2 with TRBJ2-5; TRBD1 aligns across 7 bases. This CDR3 spans 16 amino acids. Germline V lookup: CDR1 SGHTA, CDR2 FQGNSA. V gave up 5 bases and J gave up 2 bases; unmatched junction bases: 11. CDR3 DNA sequence: TGTGCCAGCAGCACCCGAACCGGGACAGATCAAGAGACCCAGTACTTC. As protein: CASSTRTGTDQETQYF. The whole variable domain, remainder taken from reference TRBV7-2 and TRBJ2-5, is GAGVSQSPSNKVTEKGKDVELRCDPISGHTALYWYRQSLGQGLEFLIYFQGNSAPDKSGLPSDRFSAERTGGSVSTLTIQRTQQEDSAVYLCASSTRTGTDQETQYFGPGTRLLVL.

The chain uses TRBV27 and TRBJ1-5; D possibly corresponds to TRBD1 (5 bases). The CDR3 is 14 residues long. V was trimmed by 3 bases and J by 1 base, leaving 7 bases between them. Germline CDR1 is MNHEY and CDR2 is SMNVEV (reference sequence). In DNA form, the CDR3 reads TGTGCCAGCAGTTTCAGGGACAGCAATCAGCCCCAGCATTTT. It codes for CASSFRDSNQPQHF.

The chain links TRBV6-4 to TRBJ2-3; D may be TRBD2 (5 bases). Trimming removed 8 bases at V and 5 bases at J, with 17 bases between. Germline loops: CDR1 MRHNA, CDR2 SNTAGT. The CDR3 length is 14 residues. This CDR3 reads CASARTGDRDTQYF. The CDR3 DNA is TGTGCCAGCGCACGAACCGGGGATCGAGATACGCAGTATTTT.

The gene calls are TRBV14 and TRBJ2-3; TRBD2 agrees at 13 bases. There are 15 residues in the CDR3. CDR1 and CDR2 (germline): SGHDN, FVKESK. V shed 3 bases, J shed 6 bases, and the junction held 3 bases outside the gene matches. The CDR3: CASSQTSGRRDTQYF. The DNA for the CDR3 is TGTGCCAGCAGCCAGACTAGCGGGAGGCGTGATACGCAGTATTTT.

CDR3 amino acids: CSARPGSYEQYF. CDR3 nucleotide sequence: TGCAGTGCTAGACCCGGTTCCTACGAGCAGTACTTC. The genes are TRBV20-1 and TRBJ2-7; D remains unclear. CDR1 is DFQATT, CDR2 SNEGSKA, per germline (reference sequence). The CDR3 is made up of 12 amino acids. V lost 2 bases, J lost 1 base, and 6 bases lay in between.

This clonotype showed up just a few times. The chain couples TRBV7-2 to TRBJ2-7, with TRBD2 matching 7 bases. The length of the CDR3 is 16 residues. Germline values: CDR1 SGHTA, CDR2 FQGNSA. The trim removed 5 bases at V and 0 bases at J, leaving 10 bases unmatched. The CDR3 bases are TGTGCCAGCAGCCCACAGTCCACTAGCGCCTCCTACGAGCAGTACTTC. This gives the protein CASSPQSTSASYEQYF.

J is TRBJ1-5 and V is TRBV4-2, with D unclear. CDR1 is LGHNA, CDR2 YNFKEQ, per germline. There are 15 residues in the CDR3. The germline V and J ends were trimmed by 0 bases and 2 bases, with 8 bases remaining between them. In nucleotides, the CDR3 is TGTGCCAGCAGCCAAGAGGTCCTCCGCAATCAGCCCCAGCATTTT. Its translation: CASSQEVLRNQPQHF.

The chain uses TRBV12-3 or TRBV12-4 and TRBJ1-1, with a tentative D call TRBD1 (5 bases). Trimming left V 5 bases short and J 2 bases short, with 15 bases between. The CDR3 is 15 amino acids. CDR3 bases: TGTGCCAGCAGTAGGGGAGGGGAATTAAACACTGAAGCTTTCTTT. It encodes CASSRGGELNTEAFF.

The genes are TRBV20-1 and TRBJ2-7; TRBD2 aligns across 11 bases. Looked up from germline, CDR1 is DFQATT and CDR2 is SNEGSKA (reference sequence). The CDR3 extends over 15 amino acids. The V and J ends lost 3 bases and 2 bases, in that order; junction bases with no gene match: 6. CDR3 sequence (DNA): TGCAGTGCTAGGAATAGCGGGAGGGATACCTACGAGCAGTACTTC. Translation gives CSARNSGRDTYEQYF.

The sample holds one count of this clonotype. The rearrangement joins TRBV27 to TRBJ2-4; D not certain. V shed 4 bases and J shed 0 bases, with 7 bases lying between them. Germline V CDR1 and CDR2: MNHEY, SMNVEV (reference sequence). The CDR3 extends over 14 amino acids. The CDR3 reads CASSSPGAKNIQYF. CDR3 in DNA: TGTGCCAGCAGTTCCCCAGGAGCCAAAAACATTCAGTACTTC.

This clonotype was counted a few times. This sequence joins TRBV7-2 and TRBJ2-3; 7 positions agree with TRBD2. The V and J ends lost 1 base and 5 bases, in that order; junction bases with no gene match: 6. The germline V gene has CDR1 SGHTA and CDR2 FQGNSA. This CDR3 is built from 15 residues. The CDR3 spells CASSLVAGVKDTQYF. The CDR3 coding sequence is TGTGCCAGCAGCTTAGTGGCGGGAGTGAAAGATACGCAGTATTTT.

V usage is TRBV19 and J usage is TRBJ1-5; 9 bases fit TRBD1. This CDR3 contains 18 residues. Per germline, CDR1 LNHDA and CDR2 SQIVND (reference sequence). J gave up 6 bases and V 4 bases, and 16 bases lay outside the gene matches. The CDR3 region is CASSTADGQGKDSQPQHF. CDR3 DNA sequence: TGTGCCAGTAGTACCGCGGACGGACAGGGGAAGGACAGTCAGCCCCAGCATTTT.

This clonotype was seen more than once but under ten times. V is TRBV20-1 and J is TRBJ1-1; D not certain. The CDR3 is made up of 15 amino acids. Germline loops: CDR1 DFQATT, CDR2 SNEGSKA (reference sequence). V lost 5 bases and J lost 3, with 19 bases in between. The CDR3 DNA reads as TGCAGTGCTCCGAGGTCCAGTGTGTTGGACACTGAAGCTTTCTTT. Amino acid sequence: CSAPRSSVLDTEAFF.

The CDR3 nucleotides read TGTGCCAGCAGCTCATCCCGGAGTCGTTCCTATAATTCACCCCTCCACTTT. Translation gives CASSSSRSRSYNSPLHF. The chain is built from TRBV7-9 and TRBJ1-6, with D unresolved. The CDR3 has 17 amino acids. Looked up from germline, CDR1 is SEHNR and CDR2 is FQNEAQ (reference sequence). Deletions cut 4 bases from V and 1 base from J, with 14 bases between.

This clonotype was seen a few times. The J gene is TRBJ1-2, the V gene TRBV6-1, with D maybe TRBD1 (5 bases). CDR1 is MNHNS, CDR2 SASEGT, per germline. The CDR3 contains 16 residues. The V gene lost 3 bases and the J gene lost 4 bases, with 18 bases spanning the gap. In DNA, the CDR3 is TGTGCCAGCAGTGATCGGGGCCAGAAAGCGGTCTATGGCTACACCTTC. This translates into CASSDRGQKAVYGYTF.

The rearrangement links TRBV21-1 to TRBJ1-1; TRBD1 was called by the table and not checked on the DNA. TRBV21-1 is a pseudogene segment. CDR3 length: 12 amino acids. CDR3 sequence: CAKQHRDREAFF. The CDR3 DNA sequence: TGTGCTAAGCAGCACCGGGACAGGGAAGCTTTCTTT.

The chain is built from TRBV20-1 and TRBJ2-1; D is unclear. The germline gives CDR1 DFQATT, CDR2 SNEGSKA (reference sequence). The V and J ends lost 4 bases and 10 bases respectively, with 11 bases between them. The CDR3 has 11 residues. CDR3 DNA sequence: TGCAGTGCTAAACTCAGGTACGAGCAGTTCTTC. The encoded protein is CSAKLRYEQFF.

This sequence joins TRBV2 and TRBJ1-5; TRBD1 is a possible D gene (5 bases). This CDR3 is built from 13 residues. The V and J ends lost 11 bases and 7 bases respectively, with 18 bases between them. The germline V gene encodes CDR1 SNHLY and CDR2 FYNNEI. As DNA, the CDR3 is TGTGCCTCAAGCCAGGGCGACGTGCAGCCCCAGCATTTT. Residues: CASSQGDVQPQHF.

The J gene is TRBJ2-5, the V gene TRBV20-1; weak D call: TRBD2 (6 bases). The V end was cut by 0 bases, the J end by 0 bases, with 11 bases between. This CDR3 has 15 residues. Germline CDR1 and CDR2: DFQATT and SNEGSKA (reference sequence). CDR3 amino acids: CSARDRREYQETQYF. CDR3 DNA: TGCAGTGCTAGAGATCGTCGGGAGTACCAAGAGACCCAGTACTTC.

V gene TRBV28 combines with J gene TRBJ1-3; D unclear. Germline CDR1 is MDHEN and CDR2 is SYDVKM. The CDR3 runs to 15 residues. The V end was cut by 4 bases, the J end by 0 bases, with 10 bases between. The CDR3 sequence: CASSSEGISGNTIYF. CDR3 sequence (DNA): TGTGCCAGCAGTTCAGAGGGCATCTCTGGAAACACCATATATTTT.

The J gene is TRBJ1-4, the V gene TRBV2; D remains ambiguous. CDR3 size: 15 residues. Germline CDR1 reads SNHLY; CDR2 reads FYNNEI. With 4 bases removed from V and 0 bases from J, the gap between germline ends came to 9 bases. In nucleotides, the CDR3 is TGTGCCAGCAGTGGGGGTGGCGCAACTAATGAAAAACTGTTTTTT. This sequence encodes CASSGGGATNEKLFF.

The chain is built from TRBV20-1 and TRBJ2-4, with D possibly matching TRBD2 (6 bases). CDR1 is DFQATT, CDR2 SNEGSKA, per germline (reference sequence). This CDR3 comprises 14 residues. The V and J ends lost 3 bases and 1 base respectively, with 10 bases between them. CDR3 coding DNA: TGCAGTGCTAGGGAAGGGACTGCCAAAAACATTCAGTACTTC. This codes for CSAREGTAKNIQYF.

This chain joins TRBV6-5 and TRBJ2-6; D call uncertain. The CDR3 is 16 residues long. CDR1 and CDR2 from the germline V gene are MNHEY and SVGAGI. The V end was cut by 2 bases, the J end by 0 bases, with 8 bases between. The CDR3 DNA follows: TGTGCCAGCAGTTACGGAGATAGCTCTGGGGCCAACGTCCTGACTTTC. This sequence encodes CASSYGDSSGANVLTF.

The V and J genes are TRBV6-1 and TRBJ2-7; D is uncertain. The germline V and J ends were trimmed by 7 bases and 3 bases, with 19 bases remaining between them. CDR1 is MNHNS and CDR2 is SASEGT in the germline V gene. The CDR3 totals 15 residues. In nucleotides, the CDR3 is TGTGCCAGCACCAGGCGTGGGCCAAGGAGCTACGAGCAGTACTTC. It yields the protein CASTRRGPRSYEQYF.